This T cell receptor (beta chain) is from a study of memory CD4+ T cells and cytomegalovirus serostatus. Original handling: Out-of-frame sequences were removed, leaving about 2.2 million distinct TCRbeta sequences. Only in-frame clones appear in the TCRdb table, and some are missing; sequencing was by immunoSEQ multiplex PCR. Clonal size and the V and J genes are those of that table, whereas D and trimming came from the DNA. This table has under 50,000 clones, around 70% appearing once. Study-level results: Each of approximately 73 CMV-associated TCRbeta sequences occurred in one to five individuals. CMV serostatus prediction reached median AUC approximately 0.95, or 0.91 with US-trained model.

Turning to this clone: What it recognizes is unknown.

V lost 7 bases to trimming and J lost 0 bases, with 13 bases between them. Germline assignment: CDR1 SEHNR and CDR2 FQNEAQ (reference sequence). The CDR3 covers 15 residues. Single viable CD3+CD4+CD8-CD45RO+ cells were sorted as the memory CD4+ T cells. The clonotype originates from an adult in good health and CMV-seropositive. The V gene is TRBV7-9, the J gene TRBJ2-1, with TRBD1 as a possible D gene (6 bases). The specimen was memory CD4+ T cells from blood. The CDR3 loop is CASILDSSSYNEQFF. In nucleotides, the CDR3 is TGTGCCAGCATCCTGGACAGTAGCTCCTACAATGAGCAGTTCTTC.